Below, one TCR beta chain is given with its context. Profiled with immunoSEQ multiplex PCR; TCRdb holds only in-frame clones, not every one. The sample consists of around 100,000 clones, 91% of them appearing once. These data originate in a study of siplizumab effects on memory and regulatory T cells. Germline V CDR1 and CDR2: MGHRA, YSYEKL. There are 14 residues in the CDR3. Trimming took off 1 base at V and 2 bases at J, with 9 bases between the two ends. The TCR sequence derives from a human donor in good health. This chain connects TRBV4-1 to TRBJ2-7; D unclear. The specimen sequenced was CD4+ T cells sorted from blood. CDR3: CASSQGAAPYEQYF. CDR3 DNA sequence: TGCGCCAGCAGCCAAGGGGCAGCACCCTACGAGCAGTACTTC.